This T cell receptor beta chain was sequenced during a study of cytomegalovirus exposure and HLA in healthy donors. This clone has just a few counts. Its matching antigen is unknown. The study's findings and limits: Several V segments, TRBV6-2 and TRBV6-3 among them, could not be told apart and were dropped.

PCR primers comprised 60 Vbeta and 13 Jbeta primers. Libraries were prepared by immunoSEQ multiplex PCR; TCRdb keeps only in-frame clonotypes and omits some of them. The sample consists of 100,000 to 150,000 clones, roughly 15% of them appearing once. Trimming pared 5 bases from V and 1 base from J, leaving 18 bases between. The CDR3 contains 17 residues. In germline, CDR1 is SGHAT, CDR2 FQNNGV. This rearrangement joins TRBV11-2 to TRBJ1-3; D uncertain. Sequencing was carried out using PBMCs. The source is a female donor in good health and CMV-seropositive. CDR3 amino acids: CASSRNYRGESGNTIYF. The CDR3 region has the DNA TGTGCCAGCAGCCGTAACTACCGCGGGGAGTCTGGAAACACCATATATTTT.